Listed below are T cell receptor beta chains from one sample, sequenced in a study of Tregs in tolerant kidney transplant recipients. Here immunoSEQ multiplex PCR was the method, and the copy in TCRdb shows in-frame clones only, minus some. The profile shows over 60,000 clones, 80% to 85% of them singletons. Sample: CD4+ T cells from blood. The origin of the receptors is a human donor in good health. Each CDR3 is given with its conserved first and last residue. Each record gives: CDR3 length, clone size, V gene, CDR3 protein. Where a row states a size, it is once, few, many or the class of an expanded clone; other rows omit it.

16,.,TRBV5-4,CASSRASAGAFNEQFF
15,once,TRBV7-7,CASSLRTGGQETQYF
16,.,TRBV4-3,CASSQALAGGSETQYF
14,.,TRBV2,CASGLLGLQETQYF
13,.,TRBV19,CASSTDVGTEAFF
14,.,TRBV27,CASGRSDRNTEAFF
16,.,TRBV2,CASSRDLAVAKNIQYF
17,.,TRBV19,CASSIRITLRTDYGYTF
14,.,TRBV10-3,CAISESGTLPGAFF
14,.,TRBV10-3,CAISNRGISTEAFF
14,.,TRBV11-3,CASSSRGGADTQYF
15,few,TRBV28,CASIRATSPYNEQFF
14,once,TRBV5-4,CASYAAGAIGGYTF
13,.,TRBV6-6,CASRVGPEETQYF
13,.,TRBV7-6,CASSPSQFRAQFF
15,few,TRBV25-1,CASSPPSAGNTEAFF
12,once,TRBV18,CASSPDRDTPNF
15,.,TRBV18,CASSTIRGDNSPLHF
12,.,TRBV5-4,CASSLTGDEQYF
13,.,TRBV18,CASSPGVEDTQYF
17,.,TRBV4-3,CASSQDGGGPLNTEAFF
13,.,TRBV7-2,CASSPGRRDGYTF
17,.,TRBV9,CASSPHDRELSGNTIYF
16,.,TRBV10-2,CASSESRRGLAYEQYF
13,.,TRBV15,CATGTSNTGELFF
13,.,TRBV5-6,CASSFRAGNEQFF
14,.,TRBV6-6,CASSSLGQLGEQYF
15,.,TRBV4-3,CASSQGTSSDGEQFF
13,.,TRBV29-1,CSVGSLRGSEQYF
13,few,TRBV30,CAWSGDWTYEQYF
15,.,TRBV9,CASSPTGGGADTQYF
13,.,TRBV2,CASLQELNTEAFF